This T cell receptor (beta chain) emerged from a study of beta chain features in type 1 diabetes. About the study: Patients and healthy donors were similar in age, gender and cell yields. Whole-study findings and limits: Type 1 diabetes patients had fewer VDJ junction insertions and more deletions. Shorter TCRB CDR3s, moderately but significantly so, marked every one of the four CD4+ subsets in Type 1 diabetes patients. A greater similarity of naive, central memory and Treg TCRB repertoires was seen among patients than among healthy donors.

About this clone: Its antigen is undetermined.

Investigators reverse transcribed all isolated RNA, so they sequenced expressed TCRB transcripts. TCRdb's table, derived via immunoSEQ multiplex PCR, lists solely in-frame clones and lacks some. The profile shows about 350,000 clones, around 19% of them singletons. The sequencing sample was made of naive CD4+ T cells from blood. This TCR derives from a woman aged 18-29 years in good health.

The CDR3 spells CASSQNPAGGGYEQYF. The CDR3 region has the DNA TGCGCCAGCAGTCAAAATCCAGCGGGAGGCGGCTACGAGCAGTACTTC. V is TRBV23-1 and J is TRBJ2-7; 9 nucleotides line up with TRBD2. TRBV23-1 is flagged as an ORF with uncertain function. After removal of 2 bases from V and 3 bases from J, the junction contained 8 bases not matched to a gene. This CDR3 has 16 amino acids.